Listed below are T cell receptor beta chains from one sample, sequenced in a study of T cells in Graves' hyperthyroidism and ophthalmopathy. One entry per CDR3 protein, called by TCRdb with MiXCR from the multiplex PCR reads. The sample has about 380,000 distinct CDR3 sequences, roughly 14% seen once. The sample taken for sequencing was blood. Every receptor here comes from a man aged 25 to 40 with Graves' hyperthyroidism that later progressed to Graves' ophthalmopathy. The CDR3 runs from the conserved cysteine through the conserved F or W. Fields, in order: clone size, J gene, V gene, D gene, CDR3 DNA, CDR3 protein. The D gene is left open where the match is weak. A row's size may be missing; if present it is once, few, many or a size class.

>many|TRBJ2-1|TRBV2|.
TGTGCCAGCAGTGAAGCGGGGGGCGGGTATGAGCAGTTCTTC
CASSEAGGGYEQFF
>many|TRBJ1-2|TRBV30|.
TGTGCCTGTTCCCAGAGGGGTCCTAACTATGGCTACACCTTC
CACSQRGPNYGYTF
>.|TRBJ2-3|TRBV6-1|TRBD2
TGTGCCAGCACCGGACAAGTGGGGGGGGATACGCAGTATTTT
CASTGQVGGDTQYF
>many|TRBJ1-4|TRBV11-2|TRBD1
TGTGCCAGCGGACAGGGCGTTGCAACTAATGAAAAACTGTTTTTT
CASGQGVATNEKLFF
>many|TRBJ1-1|TRBV12-5|.
TGTGCCAGTGGTTTGGTAATCGGAATGGCAGGGATGAACACTGAAGCTTTCTTT
CASGLVIGMAGMNTEAFF
>.|TRBJ1-1|TRBV29-1|.
TGCAGCACTCAGGGTGACACTGAAGCTTTCTTT
CSTQGDTEAFF
>many|TRBJ2-4|TRBV9|TRBD1
TGTGCCAGCAGCCCCCGGGACAGCGCAGGGATTCAGTACTTC
CASSPRDSAGIQYF
>.|TRBJ2-5|TRBV10-2|.
TGCGCCAGCAGTGAGCTTGGAGAGACCCAGTACTTC
CASSELGETQYF
>.|TRBJ1-2|TRBV12-3/TRBV12-4|TRBD1
TGTGCCAGCAGCCGCGGGACAGGGAGGTATGGCTACACCTTC
CASSRGTGRYGYTF
>many|TRBJ2-5|TRBV7-9|TRBD2
TGTGCCAGCAGCGCCGTGACGGGGGGACAAGAGACCCAGTACTTC
CASSAVTGGQETQYF
>many|TRBJ1-1|TRBV18|.
TGTGCCAGCTCATCCGATGAGAACACTGAAGCTTTCTTT
CASSSDENTEAFF
>few|TRBJ1-2|TRBV6-1|TRBD1
TGTGCCAGCATAACAGGGGGCGCGGGTGGCTACACCTTC
CASITGGAGGYTF
>many|TRBJ1-2|TRBV11-2|.
TGTGCCAGCAGCTTAGGAAGAGGGACCTATGGCTACACCTTC
CASSLGRGTYGYTF
>few|TRBJ1-1|TRBV6-1|TRBD1
TGTGCCAGCAGTCGCAGGGGGGCGAGGAACACTGAAGCTTTCTTT
CASSRRGARNTEAFF
>.|TRBJ2-2|TRBV9|TRBD2
TGTGCGGCTAGCGGGGGGGCTGACGGGGAGCTGTTTTTT
CAASGGADGELFF
>.|TRBJ2-7|TRBV5-6|TRBD2
TGTGCCAGCAGCTTGGACGACAGCGGGGGAGACTTATCTACGAGGCAGTACTTC
CASSLDDSGGDLSTRQYF
>.|TRBJ1-5|TRBV6-2/TRBV6-3|.
TGTGCCAGCAAAGACCCCTGGGGGGATAGCAATCAGCCCCAGCATTTT
CASKDPWGDSNQPQHF
>many|TRBJ1-5|TRBV18|.
TGTGCCAGCTCACCGCATAAGGATCAGCCCCAGCATTTT
CASSPHKDQPQHF
>.|TRBJ1-2|TRBV5-1|.
TGCGCCAGCGGGGACACCGTCTATGGCTACACCTTC
CASGDTVYGYTF
>many|TRBJ2-7|TRBV6-1|TRBD2
TGTGCCAGCAGATCGGGAGGAGCGGACTCCTACGAGCAGTACTTC
CASRSGGADSYEQYF
>.|TRBJ1-6|TRBV19|.
TGTGCCAGTAGGGCAGAACTCTATAATTCACCCCTCCACTTT
CASRAELYNSPLHF
>few|TRBJ2-7|TRBV19|TRBD1
TGTGCCAGTAGTGCCGGGACAGGCTACGAGCAGTACTTC
CASSAGTGYEQYF
>.|TRBJ1-3|TRBV12-3/TRBV12-4|.
TGTGCCAGCACCCTAAAAAGAGTGACCTCTGGAAACACCATATATTTT
CASTLKRVTSGNTIYF
>.|TRBJ2-1|TRBV7-7|.
TGTGCTAGCAGCTTAGACAGTATGGATGAGCAGTTCTTC
CASSLDSMDEQFF
>many|TRBJ2-5|TRBV12-3/TRBV12-4|TRBD2
TGTGCCAGCAGTTTTGGACTAGCGGGGGGGACTAGGGAGACCCAGTACTTC
CASSFGLAGGTRETQYF
>.|TRBJ2-1|TRBV10-1|.
TGCGCCAGCAGTGGCAGCACTCTACCCATCCCCAATGAGCAGTTCTTC
CASSGSTLPIPNEQFF
>many|TRBJ2-3|TRBV7-2|.
TGTGCCAGCAGCTTAGACACAGATACGCAGTATTTT
CASSLDTDTQYF
>.|TRBJ2-5|TRBV6-1|TRBD1
TGTGCCAGCAGTGAAATGAAGGGACAGGGCCATCAAGAGACCCAGTACTTC
CASSEMKGQGHQETQYF
>.|TRBJ2-1|TRBV2|TRBD2
TGTGCCAGCAGTCCCCGGACGCCCGGGGGGTCCTACAATGAGCAGTTCTTC
CASSPRTPGGSYNEQFF
>many|TRBJ1-6|TRBV6-1|.
TGTGCCAGCAGTGAAAGCTGGGACACCTTAGCCCTCCACTTT
CASSESWDTLALHF
>many|TRBJ2-7|TRBV28|TRBD2
TGTGCCAGCAGTCTAACTAGCGGCTACGAGCAGTACTTC
CASSLTSGYEQYF
>many|TRBJ1-2|TRBV28|TRBD1
TGTGCCAGCACCATGACAGGGGGCCCTTCCCTCTATGGCTACACCTTC
CASTMTGGPSLYGYTF
>.|TRBJ2-3|TRBV7-9|TRBD2
TGTGCCAGCAGCTTCGGGGGGGAGGAGTATTTT
CASSFGGEEYF
>many|TRBJ1-1|TRBV27|TRBD1
TGTGCCAGCAGTCCAAAGACAGGGGCCCCTGAAGCTTTCTTT
CASSPKTGAPEAFF
>.|TRBJ1-6|TRBV7-9|TRBD1
TGTGCCAGCAGCATCGACAGGGCAAATTCACCCCTCCACTTT
CASSIDRANSPLHF
>many|TRBJ2-5|TRBV7-2|TRBD1
TGTGCCAGCAGCTACCGGACAGGGGGCCAAGAGACCCAGTACTTC
CASSYRTGGQETQYF
>.|TRBJ1-6|TRBV30|TRBD1
TGTGCCTGGAGTGTCTTCCCCTCGGGGGACAGTAATTATTCACCCCTCCACTTT
CAWSVFPSGDSNYSPLHF
>many|TRBJ1-1|TRBV6-5|.
TGTGCCAGCAGTTACTACGAGAAAGCTTTCTTT
CASSYYEKAFF
>few|TRBJ2-7|TRBV27|TRBD2
TGTGCCAGCAGTCAGAGACTAGCGGGGTACGAGCAGTACTTC
CASSQRLAGYEQYF
>.|TRBJ1-1|TRBV3-1|.
TGTGCCAGCTTGGGAAGGCGGGGCGAAGCTTTCTTT
CASLGRRGEAFF
>many|TRBJ1-1|TRBV28|.
TGTGCCAGCGAGACGGGGGGAATGAACACTGAAGCTTTCTTT
CASETGGMNTEAFF
>many|TRBJ2-5|TRBV11-2|TRBD1
TGTGCCAGCAGCTTAGTGGTGGCAGGGGGCAAGACCCAGTACTTC
CASSLVVAGGKTQYF
>many|TRBJ1-6|TRBV11-2|TRBD1
TGTGCCAGCAGCCCTCGACAGGGTTCAGGTTCACCCCTCCACTTT
CASSPRQGSGSPLHF
>.|TRBJ2-5|TRBV6-6|.
TGTGCCAGCAGTTACTCGGCGGGAACCTCCCAGGGGACCCAGTACTTC
CASSYSAGTSQGTQYF
>many|TRBJ1-2|TRBV6-5|.
TGTGCCAGCAGTTACTCTTCCGGCTCGGCGGGCTATGGCTACACCTTC
CASSYSSGSAGYGYTF
>few|TRBJ1-1|TRBV7-6|.
TGTGCCAGCAGCTTAGTCAGGGAACCCACTGAAGCTTTCTTT
CASSLVREPTEAFF
>many|TRBJ2-7|TRBV2|TRBD2
TGTGCCAGCAAGCGGGCGGGGGGGCCCTACGAGCAGTACTTC
CASKRAGGPYEQYF
>.|TRBJ2-7|TRBV12-3/TRBV12-4|.
TGTGCCAGCAGGCAAGGGGGTGCGGGGAACCACGAGCAGTACTTC
CASRQGGAGNHEQYF
>many|TRBJ2-7|TRBV5-1|.
TGCGCCAGCAGCTTGGATGGACAGTTTATTTACGAGCAGTACTTC
CASSLDGQFIYEQYF
>many|TRBJ2-3|TRBV5-1|.
TGCGCCAGCAGCTTCTTTGCCCTCCGAGATGATACGCAGTATTTT
CASSFFALRDDTQYF